This T cell receptor beta chain was found in a study of blood T cells in healthy people across ages. This CDR3 is 13 amino acids long. In germline, CDR1 is SQVTM, CDR2 ANQGSEA. The V end was cut by 6 bases, the J end by 3 bases, with 15 bases between. About this clonotype: Its matching antigen is unknown.

Sample donors were healthy Caucasian individuals that came from Russia, aged 6 to 90. Total RNA was extracted at no less than 6 micrograms per sample. Overall study findings and caveats: Lack of knowledge of donor CMV status possibly confounded expanded clonotype changes.

A sample-barcoded 5' primer and a J-beta primer mix were used in a second PCR of roughly 7 to 11 cycles. All cDNA molecules were each tagged by a template-switch adaptor with 12 random nucleotides. In TCRdb, the 5' RACE reads were re-called with MiXCR into one record per CDR3 protein. Altogether about 780,000 distinct CDR3 sequences are present, 62% being singletons, with the ten largest covering roughly 25%. Sequenced material: blood. The V gene is TRBV29-1, the J gene TRBJ2-7, with TRBD2 as a possible D gene (5 bases). The sequence came from a man younger than 45 in good health. Here the CDR3 DNA reads TGCAGCGTGCAAACCGGGGTCCACTACGAGCAGTACTTC. Protein product: CSVQTGVHYEQYF.